This TCR beta chain was obtained from a study of T cell responses to AZD1222 COVID-19 vaccine. Looked up from germline, CDR1 is SGHRS and CDR2 is YFSETQ. This CDR3 region has 12 residues. Between the trimmed V and J ends, which lost 0 bases and 8 bases, there was a span of 8 bases. Study-level points and caveats: Donors were mostly white British, more females; clonal diversity possibly underestimated. Distributed over spike, vaccine-associated CD4 TCRs predominated at 160-218 and 743-854. No repertoire was sampled before or during the peak T cell response, only after it.

The method was immunoSEQ multiplex PCR; TCRdb's version includes in-frame clones alone and lacks a portion of them. This repertoire shows about 190,000 clones, 85% to 95% found once; its top ten account for approximately 1.4%. Note on this clone: Its antigen is still unknown.

V and J are TRBV5-1 and TRBJ1-2; no firm D call. This receptor was taken from an adult in good health. The material was peripheral blood, obtained on day 0 of AZD1222 vaccination. CDR3 DNA sequence: TGCGCCAGCAGCTTGGGAGACGTCGGCTACACCTTC. Translating gives CASSLGDVGYTF.